This TCR beta chain was sequenced for a study of CD8 T cells in ankylosing spondylitis. Findings and caveats of the study: A motif in TCR beta, a set of under ten highly homologous variants, appeared characteristic of ankylosing spondylitis blood. Clones linked with disease were CD8+ and fairly uncommon in the peripheral blood.

V lost 2 bases and J 3 bases, leaving 7 bases between the germline ends. Germline assignment: CDR1 SGHVS and CDR2 FNYEAQ. This CDR3 has 13 residues. Of note for this clonotype: What it binds is not known.

Quantitative 5'-RACE with molecular barcodes was used to make the TCR beta libraries. TCRdb redid the calling of the 5' RACE reads with MiXCR, one entry per CDR3 protein. The repertoire holds about 800,000 distinct CDR3 sequences, with roughly 10% as singletons. The specimen sequenced was blood, either unsorted or a sorted T cell fraction (not recorded which). This chain joins TRBV7-6 and TRBJ1-1; D is unresolved. The clonotype originates from a male donor with ankylosing spondylitis. Written as DNA, the CDR3 is TGTGCCAGCAGCTTACGGTCGGACACTGAAGCTTTCTTT. It is translated as CASSLRSDTEAFF.